A selection of T cell receptor beta chains follows, all from one sample in a study of T cell responses to AZD1222 COVID-19 vaccine. Sequencing was performed with immunoSEQ multiplex PCR; in TCRdb, only in-frame clones are kept and a portion is missing. The table includes roughly 77,000 clones, roughly 86% detected once. This sample comprised peripheral blood, obtained on day 0 of MenACWY control vaccination. These receptors were obtained from an adult in good health. The conserved cysteine and the conserved F or W are not part of the CDR3 here. Clone size is given for some rows only: seen once, a few or many times, or a class if the clone is expanded.

clone_size | j_call | v_call | cdr3_aa
. | TRBJ1-1 | TRBV5-1 | ASSSAGGGNTEAF
. | TRBJ2-7 | TRBV10-1 | ASSETGTSMGLCEQY
. | TRBJ1-1 | TRBV4-1 | ASSPGQVRNTEAF
few | TRBJ2-3 | TRBV24-1 | ATSDVGLAGSSTDTQY
once | TRBJ2-2 | TRBV10-1 | ASQDGGSRITGELF
. | TRBJ2-3 | TRBV2 | ASSEGGWRADTQY
. | TRBJ1-2 | TRBV4-3 | ASSQDQGGRYGYT
. | TRBJ1-2 | TRBV2 | ASIDGREGGYT
. | TRBJ2-7 | TRBV27 | ASSLSGQGNEQY
once | TRBJ1-3 | TRBV11-2 | ASSLERFSGNTIY
. | TRBJ2-7 | TRBV6-5 | ASGRGTGTYEQY
. | TRBJ2-7 | TRBV29-1 | SVDTGDKRY
. | TRBJ1-6 | TRBV5-5 | ASSLGDNSPLH
. | TRBJ1-1 | TRBV20-1 | SASPEAEAF
. | TRBJ2-2 | TRBV7-2 | ASSASPQGSDGELF
few | TRBJ1-2 | TRBV12-3/TRBV12-4 | ASRPSVYGYT
. | TRBJ2-5 | TRBV3-1/TRBV3-2 | ASSQDGYLSY
. | TRBJ1-2 | TRBV7-6 | ASSPGSYLGYT
. | TRBJ2-1 | TRBV2 | ASSERGAGEQF
. | TRBJ1-5 | TRBV12-3/TRBV12-4 | ASREGQGPQH
. | TRBJ1-5 | TRBV6-5 | ASSPYSNQPQH
. | TRBJ2-7 | TRBV19 | ASSMDSPGSYEQY
. | TRBJ2-7 | TRBV30 | AWETGAREY
once | TRBJ1-5 | TRBV6-2/TRBV6-3 | ASSPTGVVNQPQH
. | TRBJ1-4 | TRBV27 | ASRQGDKKLF
. | TRBJ1-4 | TRBV30 | AWGQQGSEKLF
. | TRBJ2-3 | TRBV5-1 | ASSFRVGTDTQY
few | TRBJ1-2 | TRBV6-5 | ASSYSGTANYGYT
. | TRBJ2-3 | TRBV6-2/TRBV6-3 | ASSYEGPLGADTQY
. | TRBJ1-2 | TRBV30 | AWSVQAVNYGYT
. | TRBJ2-1 | TRBV11-2 | ATLGADNEQF
. | TRBJ2-5 | TRBV7-9 | ASSLVGQGETQY
. | TRBJ1-6 | TRBV5-1 | ASSLEGPQGVYNSPLH
few | TRBJ1-4 | TRBV9 | ASSPGTGAEKLF
. | TRBJ1-5 | TRBV6-5 | ASSPDRANQPQH
. | TRBJ2-7 | TRBV7-8 | ASSLSGGAYEQY
. | TRBJ2-7 | TRBV29-1 | SARGGSTYEQY
. | TRBJ2-6 | TRBV9 | ASRDRHSGANVLT
. | TRBJ2-5 | TRBV6-4 | ASSDRSLQETQY
. | TRBJ2-1 | TRBV11-2 | ASSLVNIRGYNEQF
. | TRBJ2-3 | TRBV4-1 | ASSQVVAGDTQY
. | TRBJ1-1 | TRBV28 | ASRFPDRGLYTEAF
. | TRBJ1-2 | TRBV7-2 | ASSSAQNYGYT
. | TRBJ2-3 | TRBV7-2 | ASRRGSADTQY
. | TRBJ1-3 | TRBV3-1/TRBV3-2 | ASSLQGAKGNTIY
. | TRBJ1-2 | TRBV4-3 | ASSQDLSQGWYGYT
. | TRBJ1-5 | TRBV21-1 | ASPPNVQKGGSKGSNQPQH